This T cell receptor beta chain was profiled in a study of early T cells in non-severe SARS-CoV-2 infection. Background on the study: RNA in bulk from unsorted whole blood was sequenced, and chains were unpaired. Overall study results and limits: Private and CD4 specificities were missed by VDJdb matching, which favored anti-spike CD8 responses.

In the library, individual cDNA molecules carried attached unique molecular identifiers. TCRdb called the 5' RACE reads again in MiXCR, with one record for every CDR3 protein. The sample lists over 30,000 distinct CDR3 sequences, around 4.6% occurring once. This clonotype was seen many times. Its matching antigen is unknown. CDR3 length: 12 amino acids. CDR1 is ENHRY, CDR2 SYGVKD, per germline. Trimming took 0 bases from V and 6 from J, leaving 3 bases between them. The clonotype originates from an adult who was a healthcare worker with PCR-confirmed SARS-CoV-2 infection or an uninfected control (not recorded which). The V and J genes are TRBV10-3 and TRBJ1-5; D unresolved. The sample consisted of whole blood. The DNA for the CDR3 is TGTGCCATCAGTGAGTCGAGTCAGCCCCAGCATTTT. The encoded protein is CAISESSQPQHF.